This entry concerns a single TCR beta chain. Its cognate antigen is unknown. Sequencing was performed with immunoSEQ multiplex PCR; in TCRdb, only in-frame clones are kept and a portion is missing. The sample yields some 31,000 clones, around nine tenths seen once. The data belong to a study of multiple sclerosis patients with progressive multifocal leukoencephalopathy. Described time point: less than 7 months of natalizumab therapy. This CDR3 has 12 residues. V was cut by 1 base and J by 4 bases, with 5 bases left in between. Per germline, CDR1 SGHAT and CDR2 FQNNGV. Findings and limits, study-wide: Most PML patients had lower entropy, suggesting less diverse TRB repertoires. Findings may reflect JC virus infection or just general immunocompromise. PML-onset expanded TRB clones were detectable before and during natalizumab therapy.

The chain employs TRBV11-2 and TRBJ2-7; D remains ambiguous. This receptor was taken from a human donor with multiple sclerosis. The source was PBMCs, collected from a patient treated with natalizumab. The CDR3 region is CASSLVWYEQYF. The DNA for the CDR3 is TGTGCCAGCAGCTTAGTCTGGTACGAGCAGTACTTC.